The rows below give T cell receptor beta chains drawn from one sample of a study of blood T cell repertoires in COVID-19. Using immunoSEQ multiplex PCR, the repertoire was profiled, and TCRdb retains in-frame clones only, with some absent. The sample records over 200,000 clones, about 80% being singletons. Material: PBMCs or T cells enriched from blood (not recorded which). These receptors all stem from a man in his sixties who had recovered from COVID-19. CDR3s include the opening cysteine and the closing phenylalanine or tryptophan. The D gene is left open where the match is weak. Clone size is shown for a subset of rows, as once, few, many or a class of expanded clone.

CDR3 protein: CASSLGTGDYGYTF
CDR3 DNA: TGCGCCAGCAGCTTGGGGACAGGGGACTATGGCTACACCTTC
J gene: TRBJ1-2
clone size: once
CDR3 length: 14
V gene: TRBV5-1
D gene: TRBD1

CDR3 protein: CASSQVLDRDYGYTF
CDR3 DNA: TGTGCCAGCAGCCAAGTTTTGGACAGGGACTATGGCTACACCTTC
J gene: TRBJ1-2
clone size: once
CDR3 length: 15
V gene: TRBV4-2
D gene: TRBD1

CDR3 protein: CASSDMTGLNSPLHF
CDR3 DNA: TGCGCCAGCAGTGACATGACAGGCTTAAATTCACCCCTCCACTTT
J gene: TRBJ1-6
clone size: -
CDR3 length: 15
V gene: TRBV10-2
D gene: -

CDR3 protein: CASSLGTGEGETQYF
CDR3 DNA: TGCGCCAGCAGCCTAGGGACAGGGGAAGGGGAGACCCAGTACTTC
J gene: TRBJ2-5
clone size: -
CDR3 length: 15
V gene: TRBV5-1
D gene: TRBD1

CDR3 protein: CSATGTYEQYF
CDR3 DNA: TGCAGTGCTACTGGTACTTACGAGCAGTACTTC
J gene: TRBJ2-7
clone size: once
CDR3 length: 11
V gene: TRBV20-1
D gene: -

CDR3 protein: CASSFGTSGGPGELFF
CDR3 DNA: TGTGCCAGCAGTTTCGGGACTAGCGGGGGACCCGGGGAGCTGTTTTTT
J gene: TRBJ2-2
clone size: -
CDR3 length: 16
V gene: TRBV27
D gene: TRBD2

CDR3 protein: CASSVIAGPTYEQYF
CDR3 DNA: TGTGCCAGCAGTGTGATAGCGGGACCAACCTACGAGCAGTACTTC
J gene: TRBJ2-7
clone size: -
CDR3 length: 15
V gene: TRBV11-2
D gene: TRBD2

CDR3 protein: CASSPRTGPQETQYF
CDR3 DNA: TGCGCCAGCAGCCCGAGGACAGGGCCACAAGAGACCCAGTACTTC
J gene: TRBJ2-5
clone size: -
CDR3 length: 15
V gene: TRBV5-1
D gene: TRBD1

CDR3 protein: CASSREENTEAFF
CDR3 DNA: TGTGCCAGCAGTAGGGAGGAGAACACTGAAGCTTTCTTT
J gene: TRBJ1-1
clone size: few
CDR3 length: 13
V gene: TRBV6-4
D gene: -

CDR3 protein: CASSSLLDTGGNTIYF
CDR3 DNA: TGTGCCAGCAGCTCTCTACTGGACACTGGAGGAAACACCATATATTTT
J gene: TRBJ1-3
clone size: -
CDR3 length: 16
V gene: TRBV5-6
D gene: -

CDR3 protein: CASSEDRVYGYTF
CDR3 DNA: TGTGCCAGCAGCGAGGACAGGGTCTATGGCTACACCTTC
J gene: TRBJ1-2
clone size: -
CDR3 length: 13
V gene: TRBV7-8
D gene: TRBD1

CDR3 protein: CASSVDPRDTEAFF
CDR3 DNA: TGTGCCAGCAGCGTAGATCCCCGGGACACTGAAGCTTTCTTT
J gene: TRBJ1-1
clone size: -
CDR3 length: 14
V gene: TRBV9
D gene: -

CDR3 protein: CASSGGTSGNTIYF
CDR3 DNA: TGTGCCAGTAGTGGCGGGACCTCTGGAAACACCATATATTTT
J gene: TRBJ1-3
clone size: -
CDR3 length: 14
V gene: TRBV19
D gene: -

CDR3 protein: CASSLGTVGAGELFF
CDR3 DNA: TGTGCCAGCAGCTTAGGGACAGTAGGGGCCGGGGAGCTGTTTTTT
J gene: TRBJ2-2
clone size: -
CDR3 length: 15
V gene: TRBV7-8
D gene: -

CDR3 protein: CASSSTGGHTDTQYF
CDR3 DNA: TGTGCCAGCAGCTCGACAGGGGGTCACACAGATACGCAGTATTTT
J gene: TRBJ2-3
clone size: -
CDR3 length: 15
V gene: TRBV7-9
D gene: TRBD1

CDR3 protein: CASSLGQGQGYTF
CDR3 DNA: TGCGCCAGCAGCTTGGGACAGGGTCAAGGCTACACCTTC
J gene: TRBJ1-2
clone size: -
CDR3 length: 13
V gene: TRBV5-1
D gene: TRBD1

CDR3 protein: CSVLTSIGYEQYF
CDR3 DNA: TGCAGCGTTCTGACTAGCATTGGCTACGAGCAGTACTTC
J gene: TRBJ2-7
clone size: -
CDR3 length: 13
V gene: TRBV29-1
D gene: TRBD2

CDR3 protein: CASSPGVRQYF
CDR3 DNA: TGTGCCAGCAGCCCAGGGGTAAGGCAGTACTTC
J gene: TRBJ2-7
clone size: -
CDR3 length: 11
V gene: TRBV7-2
D gene: -

CDR3 protein: CAWTDRGTEAFF
CDR3 DNA: TGTGCCTGGACGGACAGGGGCACTGAAGCTTTCTTT
J gene: TRBJ1-1
clone size: once
CDR3 length: 12
V gene: TRBV30
D gene: TRBD1

CDR3 protein: CASSEGSGGYNEQFF
CDR3 DNA: TGTGCCAGCAGTGAGGGTAGCGGGGGGTACAATGAGCAGTTCTTC
J gene: TRBJ2-1
clone size: -
CDR3 length: 15
V gene: TRBV6-1
D gene: TRBD2

CDR3 protein: CASTQGLAGGSLDEQFF
CDR3 DNA: TGTGCCAGCACCCAGGGACTAGCGGGGGGCTCCTTGGATGAGCAGTTCTTC
J gene: TRBJ2-1
clone size: -
CDR3 length: 17
V gene: TRBV7-2
D gene: TRBD2

CDR3 protein: CASSLGGQGGGYTF
CDR3 DNA: TGTGCCAGCAGCTTAGGAGGACAGGGTGGTGGCTACACCTTC
J gene: TRBJ1-2
clone size: -
CDR3 length: 14
V gene: TRBV7-9
D gene: TRBD1

CDR3 protein: CASSSTRTSTDTQYF
CDR3 DNA: TGTGCCAGCAGCTCAACCCGTACTAGCACAGATACGCAGTATTTT
J gene: TRBJ2-3
clone size: -
CDR3 length: 15
V gene: TRBV11-2
D gene: -

CDR3 protein: CATSRGVRGKNTEAFF
CDR3 DNA: TGTGCCACCAGCAGAGGGGTCAGGGGGAAGAACACTGAAGCTTTCTTT
J gene: TRBJ1-1
clone size: -
CDR3 length: 16
V gene: TRBV15
D gene: TRBD1

CDR3 protein: CATSAGLFEKLFF
CDR3 DNA: TGTGCGACATCCGCCGGTTTGTTTGAAAAACTGTTTTTT
J gene: TRBJ1-4
clone size: -
CDR3 length: 13
V gene: TRBV12-3/TRBV12-4
D gene: -

CDR3 protein: CASSLAEFPRGSTDTQYF
CDR3 DNA: TGTGCCAGCAGCTTAGCAGAGTTCCCAAGGGGTAGCACAGATACGCAGTATTTT
J gene: TRBJ2-3
clone size: -
CDR3 length: 18
V gene: TRBV11-2
D gene: -

CDR3 protein: CSVAGQKNEKLFF
CDR3 DNA: TGCAGCGTCGCAGGACAGAAGAATGAAAAACTGTTTTTT
J gene: TRBJ1-4
clone size: -
CDR3 length: 13
V gene: TRBV29-1
D gene: -

CDR3 protein: CASSPGRNQETQYF
CDR3 DNA: TGTGCCAGCTCACCAGGGCGAAACCAAGAGACCCAGTACTTC
J gene: TRBJ2-5
clone size: -
CDR3 length: 14
V gene: TRBV18
D gene: -

CDR3 protein: CATSDPGQGSQPQHF
CDR3 DNA: TGTGCCACCAGTGATCCGGGGCAGGGGAGTCAGCCCCAGCATTTT
J gene: TRBJ1-5
clone size: -
CDR3 length: 15
V gene: TRBV24-1
D gene: -

CDR3 protein: CASSATESSYEQYF
CDR3 DNA: TGTGCCAGCAGTGCAACAGAGAGCTCCTACGAGCAGTACTTC
J gene: TRBJ2-7
clone size: -
CDR3 length: 14
V gene: TRBV2
D gene: -

CDR3 protein: CASSQTGWHEQYF
CDR3 DNA: TGTGCCAGCAGCCAGACAGGGTGGCACGAGCAGTACTTC
J gene: TRBJ2-7
clone size: -
CDR3 length: 13
V gene: TRBV2
D gene: TRBD1

CDR3 protein: CASSRTADQPQHF
CDR3 DNA: TGTGCCAGCAGTCGCACAGCCGATCAGCCCCAGCATTTT
J gene: TRBJ1-5
clone size: -
CDR3 length: 13
V gene: TRBV6-5
D gene: -